Here is one T cell receptor (beta chain) with its context. The data were obtained in a study of T cell changes during pregnancy in multiple sclerosis. Clones were read by immunoSEQ multiplex PCR, and TCRdb kept only the in-frame ones, dropping some. The sample lists 20,000 to 25,000 clones; 80% to 90% were seen once. This CDR3 has 15 residues. The V gene's germline CDR1 is LNHNV and CDR2 YYDKDF (reference sequence). V was trimmed by 4 bases and J by 6 bases, leaving 16 bases between them. The sample consisted of CD8+ T cells from peripheral blood mononuclear cells, taken in the first trimester of pregnancy. The chain recombines TRBV15 with TRBJ2-1; possibly TRBD2 for D (5 bases). The clonotype comes from a female donor in good health, enrolled as a control in a pregnancy study. The CDR3 DNA is TGTGCCACCAGCACCCCCGGCGGGCGGAGCAATGAGCAGTTCTTC. Translating gives CATSTPGGRSNEQFF.